The 32 T cell receptor beta chains below come from one sample, sequenced in a study of lung T cells in sarcoidosis with Löfgren's syndrome. TCRdb re-analysed the reads in MiXCR, keeping a single row per CDR3 protein. This sample carries 2,000 to 2,500 distinct CDR3 sequences, around 18% of them seen once, and the ten largest clones take about 12%. Material for sequencing was CD4+ T cells from bronchoalveolar lavage. The receptors come from a human donor with sarcoidosis (Löfgren's syndrome or another form), or a control subject (not recorded which).

By sample share, this clonotype is medium-sized. The chain couples TRBV7-9 to TRBJ1-5; the D gene is possibly TRBD1 (5 bases). V lost 6 bases, J lost 4 bases, and 16 bases lay in between. The CDR3 sequence is 15 residues long. Germline loops: CDR1 SEHNR, CDR2 FQNEAQ (reference sequence). As DNA, the CDR3 is TGTGCCAGCAGTTTGACAGCTCCAGGAAATCAGCCCCAGCATTTT. It translates to CASSLTAPGNQPQHF.

The chain uses TRBV7-8 and TRBJ2-2; a weak D match, TRBD2 (6 bases). Germline CDR1 and CDR2: SGHVS and FQNEAQ. The CDR3 has 15 residues. Trimming cost V 5 bases and J 14 bases, with 24 bases left between them. The CDR3 reads CASSRLRGNTGKLFF. In DNA, the CDR3 is TGTGCCAGCAGCCGACTCCGGGGGAACACCGGGAAACTGTTTTTT.

This chain joins TRBV2 and TRBJ1-5, with D tentatively TRBD1 (5 bases). The V and J ends lost 2 bases and 7 bases respectively, with 9 bases between them. Germline loops: CDR1 SNHLY, CDR2 FYNNEI. The CDR3 totals 13 residues. The CDR3 sequence: CASSEQGGQPQHF. CDR3 sequence (DNA): TGTGCCAGCAGTGAACAGGGTGGCCAGCCCCAGCATTTT.

In this sample, this clonotype is medium-sized (0.01 to 0.1%). The chain carries TRBV3-1 and TRBJ2-2; D gene ambiguous. V lost 3 bases and J lost 2, with 7 bases in between. The CDR3 loop spans 14 amino acids. The V gene's germline CDR1 is LGHDT and CDR2 YNNKEL (reference sequence). The CDR3 loop is CASSQGLNTGELFF. Here the CDR3 DNA reads TGTGCCAGCAGCCAGGGTTTAAACACCGGGGAGCTGTTTTTT.

By proportion, this clonotype is medium-sized (0.01 to 0.1%). V gene TRBV25-1 combines with J gene TRBJ2-3; TRBD2 might be the D (6 bases). Germline values: CDR1 MGHDK, CDR2 SYGVNS. The V and J ends lost 7 bases and 5 bases respectively, with 13 bases between them. The CDR3 length is 13 residues. The CDR3 DNA follows: TGTGCCAGCAATAGCGGCCTTAGAGATACGCAGTATTTT. The encoded protein is CASNSGLRDTQYF.

This clonotype was counted ten times or more. The chain uses TRBV5-6 and TRBJ2-1; 12 bases are a match to TRBD2. The CDR3 loop spans 15 amino acids. Germline assignment: CDR1 SGHDT and CDR2 YYEEEE. V lost 4 bases and J lost 7; bases outside the gene matches: 6. CDR3 amino acids: CASSPLAGGGNEQFF. The CDR3 bases are TGTGCCAGCAGCCCACTAGCGGGAGGTGGGAATGAGCAGTTCTTC.

Comments on this clonotype: The junction differs from germline at one of its ends, possibly a read error. The V call is TRBV27, the J call TRBJ2-4; D unclear. CDR3 length: 13 amino acids. The germline V gene encodes CDR1 MNHEY and CDR2 SMNVEV (reference sequence). The CDR3 sequence is CASSVEAKDIQYF. CDR3 in DNA: TGTGCCAGTAGTGTCGAGGCCAAAGACATTCAGTACTTC.

Relative to its sample, this clonotype is large. The chain couples TRBV6-1 to TRBJ1-1, with unresolved D. CDR3 length: 13 residues. Germline CDR1 is MNHNS and CDR2 is SASEGT. Trimming stripped 6 bases from V and 3 bases from J, with 11 bases between. The CDR3 here is CASSPDGHTEAFF. CDR3 coding DNA: TGTGCCAGCAGCCCAGACGGTCACACTGAAGCTTTCTTT.

In regard to this clonotype: The junction shows a germline mismatch at one end, possibly a read error. The chain joins TRBV18 to TRBJ1-5, with unresolved D. The CDR3 extends over 14 amino acids. Germline loops: CDR1 KGHSH, CDR2 LQKENI. DNA for the CDR3: TGTACCAGCCCACCCCAGGAGAGGGATCAGCCCCAGCATTTT. Protein sequence: CTSPPQERDQPQHF.

This clonotype is termed medium-sized (0.01 to 0.1%). The rearrangement links TRBV4-3 to TRBJ2-1, with D unresolved. The CDR3 loop spans 15 amino acids. V lost 4 bases, J lost 4 bases, and 14 bases lay in between. CDR1 is LGHNA, CDR2 YSLEER, per germline. This CDR3 is CASSPPISRYNEQFF. The CDR3 DNA reads TGCGCCAGCAGCCCCCCGATCTCCCGTTACAATGAGCAGTTCTTC.

In its sample, this clonotype is medium-sized (0.01 to 0.1%). The chain couples TRBV27 to TRBJ2-1; no reliable D call. V lost 6 bases, J lost 6 bases, and 12 bases lay in between. CDR1 is MNHEY, CDR2 SMNVEV, per germline (reference sequence). The CDR3 contains 13 residues. CDR3 loop: CASSQARSNEQFF. The CDR3 nucleotides are TGTGCCAGCAGCCAGGCTAGGAGCAATGAGCAGTTCTTC.

As to this clonotype: At one of its ends the junction is not consistent with the germline gene, which may arise from a read error. This chain links TRBV7-6 with TRBJ2-2; perhaps TRBD2 as D (6 bases). The CDR3 totals 14 residues. The germline gives CDR1 SGHVS, CDR2 FNYEAQ. The CDR3: CAGSAGRGSGELFF. DNA of the CDR3: TGTGCCGGCAGCGCGGGACGTGGGTCCGGGGAGCTGTTTTTT.

With regard to this clonotype: Mismatch with germline at one junction end may stem from a read error. The chain has TRBV20-1 and TRBJ2-7; perhaps TRBD1 as D (6 bases). The germline gives CDR1 DFQATT, CDR2 SNEGSKA (reference sequence). This CDR3 has 17 residues. CDR3 region: CSTRVSGPRDKAYGQYF. For the CDR3, the DNA is TGCAGTACTAGAGTTTCGGGCCCCCGGGACAAGGCCTACGGGCAGTACTTC.

Comment on this clonotype: The junction departs from germline at one end; a sequencing error may be responsible. The chain links TRBV2 to TRBJ2-7; D is perhaps TRBD1 or TRBD2 (5 bases each). The CDR3 is 12 amino acids. Germline assignment: CDR1 SNHLY and CDR2 FYNNEI. The chain's CDR3 is CASRRIAGTRNF. The CDR3 DNA reads TGTGCCAGCAGAAGGATTGCCGGGACGAGGAACTTC.

With respect to this clonotype: A read error may account for a junction end that differs from germline. This chain uses TRBV28 with TRBJ1-5, with 7 nucleotides matching TRBD1. The CDR3 has 16 amino acids. The germline CDR1 and CDR2 sequences are MDHEN and SYDVKM. The chain's CDR3 is CAGSKGGRDSDQPQHF. Written as DNA, the CDR3 is TGTGCCGGCAGTAAGGGTGGCCGGGACAGCGATCAGCCCCAGCATTTT.

By sample share, this clonotype is medium-sized. This sequence joins TRBV11-2 and TRBJ1-1; D not certain. The CDR3 runs to 14 residues. V shed 0 bases and J shed 4 bases, with 9 bases lying between them. Germline lookup yields CDR1 SGHAT and CDR2 FQNNGV. The DNA of the CDR3 is TGTGCCAGCAGCTTAGAAGCAGTAGGCACTGAAGCTTTCTTT. It codes for CASSLEAVGTEAFF.

The chain couples TRBV5-1 to TRBJ2-3; 8 nucleotides agree with TRBD2. This CDR3 has 14 residues. Germline V gene sequence: CDR1 SGHRS, CDR2 YFSETQ. The J segment lost 5 bases and the V segment lost 6 bases, leaving 8 bases of the junction unmatched. The CDR3 loop is CASTAGTSRDTQYF. DNA of the CDR3: TGCGCCAGCACCGCCGGGACTAGTCGAGATACGCAGTATTTT.

Judged by abundance, this clonotype is medium-sized. The V gene is TRBV7-9, the J gene TRBJ2-1; 9 bases agree with TRBD2. Per the germline V gene, CDR1 is SEHNR and CDR2 is FQNEAQ (reference sequence). The CDR3 is 16 amino acids. Trimming cost V 5 bases and J 2 bases; bases outside gene matches: 7. The CDR3 sequence is CASSPSLAGTYNEQFF. CDR3 coding DNA: TGTGCCAGCAGCCCCTCCCTAGCGGGGACCTACAATGAGCAGTTCTTC.

Judged by abundance, this clonotype is medium-sized. The chain links TRBV7-2 to TRBJ1-2; no firm D call. Trimming stripped 1 base from V and 4 bases from J, with 10 bases between. This CDR3 is 14 amino acids long. Germline V gene lookup returns CDR1 SGHTA and CDR2 FQGNSA. In DNA, the CDR3 is TGTGCCAGCAGCTTAGGTGCAGGTCGCTATGGCTACACCTTC. The encoded protein is CASSLGAGRYGYTF.

The chain uses TRBV6-2 or TRBV6-3 and TRBJ2-1, with 10 bases lining up with TRBD2. Germline V gene lookup returns CDR1 MNHEY and CDR2 SVGEGT. The CDR3 is 16 amino acids. Trimming cost V 0 bases and J 16 bases; bases outside gene matches: 15. The CDR3 sequence is CASSYSASGRHNGQFF. The DNA of the CDR3 is TGTGCCAGCAGTTACTCGGCTAGCGGGAGACACAATGGGCAATTCTTC.

By sample share, this clonotype is medium-sized. The genes are TRBV27 and TRBJ2-2, with 12 nucleotides matching TRBD2. Germline assignment: CDR1 MNHEY and CDR2 SMNVEV (reference sequence). The CDR3 has 18 residues. The trim removed 0 bases at V and 7 bases at J, leaving 9 bases unmatched. In DNA, the CDR3 is TGTGCCAGCAGTTTATCGACTCTAGCGGGGGGGCACGACGGGGAGCTGTTTTTT. It encodes CASSLSTLAGGHDGELFF.

This clonotype has only one observation. This chain uses TRBV20-1 with TRBJ2-3; 11 positions agree with TRBD2. The CDR3 totals 16 residues. J lost 0 bases, V lost 8 bases, and 10 bases had no gene match. CDR1 is DFQATT and CDR2 is SNEGSKA in the germline V gene (reference sequence). The CDR3 sequence: CSLGLAEALSTDTQYF. The CDR3 region has the DNA TGCAGTTTGGGACTAGCGGAGGCCCTCAGCACAGATACGCAGTATTTT.

This clonotype was detected many times. The chain carries TRBV28 and TRBJ1-1, with unresolved D. Trimming took off 6 bases at V and 7 bases at J, with 12 bases between the two ends. This CDR3 is built from 12 residues. CDR1 is MDHEN and CDR2 is SYDVKM in the germline V gene. The CDR3 sequence: CASSLPYYEAFF. CDR3 nucleotide sequence: TGTGCCAGCAGCTTACCCTATTATGAAGCTTTCTTT. Drawing the rest from reference TRBV28 and TRBJ1-1, the complete variable domain is DVKVTQSSRYLVKRTGEKVFLECVQDMDHENMFWYRQDPGLGLRLIYFSYDVKMKEKGDIPEGYSVSREKKERFSLILESASTNQTSMYLCASSLPYYEAFFGQGTRLTVV.

This clonotype was detected many times. The rearrangement joins TRBV5-1 to TRBJ2-1; 10 positions agree with TRBD2. CDR3 size: 16 residues. V shed 3 bases and J 4 bases; nucleotides not matched to a gene: 7. The germline V gene has CDR1 SGHRS and CDR2 YFSETQ. For the CDR3, the DNA is TGCGCCAGCAGCTGGTCCTCTAGCGGGGGTTACAATGAGCAGTTCTTC. Translating it yields CASSWSSSGGYNEQFF.

CDR3 DNA sequence: TGTGCCAGCAAGTCGGACAGCGCCGACTTTAATCAGCCCCAGCATTTT. Its protein product is CASKSDSADFNQPQHF. The genes are TRBV6-5 and TRBJ1-5; D might be TRBD1 (6 bases). From germline, CDR1 is MNHEY and CDR2 SVGAGI. This CDR3 is 16 amino acids long. The ends were cut back, 7 bases at V and 4 bases at J, with 20 bases in the middle.

This clonotype is large by share. The chain couples TRBV7-2 to TRBJ2-1; D remains unclear. The length of the CDR3 is 14 residues. Germline V CDR1 and CDR2: SGHTA, FQGNSA. V lost 1 base and J 3 bases, leaving 7 bases between the germline ends. This CDR3 is CASSLVGGYNEQFF. The CDR3 DNA reads as TGTGCCAGCAGCTTAGTCGGCGGCTACAATGAGCAGTTCTTC.

By share, this clonotype counts as medium-sized. This chain links TRBV5-1 with TRBJ1-5; no clear D. The CDR3 contains 13 residues. CDR1 and CDR2 from the germline V gene are SGHRS and YFSETQ. The V and J ends lost 6 bases and 5 bases respectively, with 12 bases between them. The CDR3 loop is CASKQMPDQPQHF. The CDR3 bases are TGCGCCAGCAAACAGATGCCGGATCAGCCCCAGCATTTT. The entire variable domain, with the rest obtained from reference TRBV5-1 and TRBJ1-5, is as follows: KAGVTQTPRYLIKTRGQQVTLSCSPISGHRSVSWYQQTPGQGLQFLFEYFSETQRNKGNFPGRFSGRQFSNSRSEMNVSTLELGDSALYLCASKQMPDQPQHFGDGTRLSIL.

This clonotype was detected many times. CDR3 loop: CASSMGETYNEQFF. The CDR3 DNA reads TGTGCCAGTAGTATGGGGGAAACCTACAATGAGCAGTTCTTC. The V and J genes are TRBV19 and TRBJ2-1, with D perhaps TRBD1 or TRBD2 (5 bases each). This CDR3 is built from 14 residues. V was trimmed by 3 bases and J by 2 bases, leaving 8 bases between them. In germline, CDR1 is LNHDA, CDR2 SQIVND (reference sequence).

This clonotype ranks as medium-sized (0.01 to 0.1%). The rearrangement links TRBV6-1 to TRBJ1-5; D unresolved. CDR1 is MNHNS, CDR2 SASEGT, per germline. The CDR3 loop spans 14 amino acids. V lost 5 bases, J lost 4 bases, and 12 bases lay in between. This CDR3 reads CASSKGRRNQPQHF. For the CDR3, the DNA is TGTGCCAGCAGTAAAGGACGGAGAAATCAGCCCCAGCATTTT.

This clonotype occurred many times. The chain carries TRBV7-9 and TRBJ1-4; the D is unclear. CDR1 and CDR2 from the germline V gene are SEHNR and FQNEAQ (reference sequence). The CDR3 sequence is 13 residues long. The V gene lost 1 base and the J gene lost 8 bases, with 8 bases spanning the gap. DNA for the CDR3: TGTGCCAGCAGCTTAGAGTACGGGGAAAAACTGTTTTTT. Amino acid sequence: CASSLEYGEKLFF.

This clonotype was detected ten times or more. This rearrangement joins TRBV4-1 to TRBJ2-1; the D is unclear. This CDR3 has 14 residues. Germline CDR1 MGHRA, CDR2 YSYEKL. Deletions cut 0 bases from V and 8 bases from J, with 11 bases between. The chain's CDR3 is CASSQEPVGDEQFF. The CDR3 DNA is TGCGCCAGCAGCCAAGAGCCTGTTGGCGATGAGCAGTTCTTC.

This clonotype was detected ten times or more. This sequence joins TRBV6-1 and TRBJ1-2; D is perhaps TRBD1 (6 bases). Trimming took 5 bases from V and 4 from J, leaving 17 bases between them. Germline lookup yields CDR1 MNHNS and CDR2 SASEGT. This CDR3 is built from 15 residues. The CDR3 is CASSSTGRGAYGYTF. The CDR3 DNA reads as TGTGCCAGCAGTAGCACAGGAAGGGGGGCCTATGGCTACACCTTC.